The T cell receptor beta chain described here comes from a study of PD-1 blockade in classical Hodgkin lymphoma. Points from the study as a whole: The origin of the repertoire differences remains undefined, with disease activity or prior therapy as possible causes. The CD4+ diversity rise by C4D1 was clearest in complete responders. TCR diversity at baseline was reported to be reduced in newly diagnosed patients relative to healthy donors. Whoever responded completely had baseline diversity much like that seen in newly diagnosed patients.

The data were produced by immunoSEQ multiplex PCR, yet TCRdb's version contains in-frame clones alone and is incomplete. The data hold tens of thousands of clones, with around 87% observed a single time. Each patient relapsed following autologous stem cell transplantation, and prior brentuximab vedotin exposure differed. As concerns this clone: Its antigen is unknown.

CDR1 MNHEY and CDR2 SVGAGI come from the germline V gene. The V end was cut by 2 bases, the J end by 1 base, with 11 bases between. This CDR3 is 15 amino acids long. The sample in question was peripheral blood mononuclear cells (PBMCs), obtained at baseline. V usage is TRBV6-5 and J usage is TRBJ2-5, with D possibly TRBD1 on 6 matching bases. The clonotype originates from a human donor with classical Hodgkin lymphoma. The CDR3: CASSYAGGTQETQYF. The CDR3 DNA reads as TGTGCCAGCAGTTACGCTGGGGGCACCCAAGAGACCCAGTACTTC.